Shown below are 21 T cell receptor beta chains from a single sample sequenced in a study of OX40 agonist ivuxolimab in advanced cancers. Assay used: immunoSEQ multiplex PCR; TCRdb lists only in-frame clones, some missing. This repertoire shows 74,000 or so clones, around 86% found once; its top ten account for more than 2%. The specimen comprised CD4+ or CD8+ T cells sorted from blood, sampled in a trial of the OX40 agonist ivuxolimab. The receptors come from an adult with an advanced solid tumor such as melanoma, head and neck, liver or kidney cancer.

The chain is built from TRBV27 and TRBJ2-1, with TRBD2 matching over 14 bases. CDR3 length: 17 amino acids. V lost 5 bases and J lost 5; bases outside the gene matches: 8. Per the germline V gene, CDR1 is MNHEY and CDR2 is SMNVEV (reference sequence). The CDR3 is CASSPGTSGSFNNEQFF. The CDR3 bases are TGTGCCAGCAGTCCGGGGACTAGCGGGAGTTTCAACAATGAGCAGTTCTTC.

The chain employs TRBV7-2 and TRBJ1-6, with no clear D. V was pared by 5 bases and J by 2 bases, with 1 base between. CDR1 SGHTA and CDR2 FQGNSA come from the germline V gene. The CDR3 runs 12 residues. CDR3 amino acids: CASSPYNSPLHF. The CDR3 nucleotides read TGTGCCAGCAGCCCCTATAATTCACCCCTCCACTTT.

This sequence joins TRBV7-2 and TRBJ1-5, with D possibly TRBD1 on 5 matching bases. The CDR3 has 14 amino acids. Trimming shortened V by 1 base and J by 7 bases, and 11 bases separated the two germline ends. Germline assignment: CDR1 SGHTA and CDR2 FQGNSA. For the CDR3, the DNA is TGTGCCAGCAGCTTAGTTGGGCGGGGCCAGCCCCAGCATTTT. It translates to CASSLVGRGQPQHF.

This chain connects TRBV5-1 to TRBJ2-5; 8 nucleotides match TRBD1. The CDR3 extends over 20 amino acids. Per germline, CDR1 SGHRS and CDR2 YFSETQ. With V trimmed by 0 bases and J by 2 bases, 18 bases remained unmatched. CDR3 in amino acids: CASSLAPLTGAPINQETQYF. The DNA of the CDR3 is TGCGCCAGCAGCTTGGCCCCACTGACAGGGGCCCCCATCAATCAAGAGACCCAGTACTTC.

J is TRBJ2-7 and V is TRBV30; TRBD2 aligns across 7 bases. CDR1 is GTSNPN, CDR2 SVGIG, per germline (reference sequence). V lost 1 base to trimming and J lost 3 bases; unmatched junction nucleotides: 0. The CDR3 has 12 residues. The CDR3 DNA is TGTGCCTGGAGTGCTAGCGGCTACGAGCAGTACTTC. This sequence encodes CAWSASGYEQYF.

The chain carries TRBV11-2 and TRBJ2-6, with 7 bases identical to TRBD1. CDR1 is SGHAT and CDR2 is FQNNGV in the germline V gene. The CDR3 sequence is 19 residues long. Germline trimming cut 1 base from V and 0 bases from J; bases unmatched to any gene: 9. The CDR3 DNA is TGTGCCAGCAGCTTAGGGGGACAGTACTTTTTCTCTGGGGCCAACGTCCTGACTTTC. Its translation: CASSLGGQYFFSGANVLTF.

The chain couples TRBV11-2 to TRBJ2-2; D is unresolved. The CDR3 totals 15 residues. CDR1 and CDR2 from the germline V gene are SGHAT and FQNNGV. V lost 2 bases and J 4 bases, leaving 11 bases between the germline ends. The CDR3 sequence is CASSLMLGGTGELFF. For the CDR3, the DNA is TGTGCCAGCAGCTTAATGCTGGGTGGCACCGGGGAGCTGTTTTTT.

V gene TRBV6-6 combines with J gene TRBJ1-4; D perhaps matches TRBD1 (6 bases). Trimming took off 2 bases at V and 8 bases at J, with 9 bases between the two ends. CDR1 is MNHNY and CDR2 is SVGAGI in the germline V gene (reference sequence). The CDR3 covers 13 residues. The CDR3 loop reads CASSYGQNEKLFF. As DNA, the CDR3 is TGTGCCAGCAGTTACGGACAGAACGAAAAACTGTTTTTT.

The chain couples TRBV7-2 to TRBJ1-2; D is unresolved. In germline, CDR1 is SGHTA, CDR2 FQGNSA. V was trimmed by 6 bases and J by 1 base, leaving 12 bases between them. The length of the CDR3 is 14 residues. The CDR3 here is CASSSLGVNYGYTF. CDR3 nucleotides: TGTGCCAGCAGTTCCCTCGGGGTTAACTATGGCTACACCTTC.

The chain recombines TRBV19 with TRBJ2-1; a weak D match, TRBD1 (6 bases). Germline V gene data show CDR1 as LNHDA and CDR2 as SQIVND (reference sequence). Trimming shortened V by 3 bases and J by 8 bases, and 11 bases separated the two germline ends. The CDR3 is 13 amino acids. The DNA of the CDR3 is TGTGCCAGTAGTATCCCACAGGGCTATGAGCAGTTCTTC. This translates into CASSIPQGYEQFF. The entire variable domain, with the rest obtained from reference TRBV19 and TRBJ2-1, is as follows: DGGITQSPKYLFRKEGQNVTLSCEQNLNHDAMYWYRQDPGQGLRLIYYSQIVNDFQKGDIAEGYSVSREKKESFPLTVTSAQKNPTAFYLCASSIPQGYEQFFGPGTRLTVL.

The V and J genes are TRBV28 and TRBJ2-5; D not certain. TRBJ2-7 matches the DNA end more closely, so the J call is doubtful. CDR1 and CDR2 (germline): MDHEN, SYDVKM. CDR3 size: 13 residues. The CDR3 DNA reads TGTGCCAGCAGCACCCCTGCCGTATACGAGCAGTACTTC. The encoded protein is CASSTPAVYEQYF.

Concerning this clone: Other DNA sequences from this sample encode an identical CDR3 as well. The V and J genes are TRBV19 and TRBJ1-2, with unresolved D. This CDR3 region has 14 residues. Germline values: CDR1 LNHDA, CDR2 SQIVND (reference sequence). The ends were cut back, 3 bases at V and 2 bases at J, with 10 bases in the middle. CDR3 residues: CASSMSVPNYGYTF. The CDR3 DNA reads TGTGCCAGTAGTATGTCAGTACCAAACTATGGCTACACCTTC.

V is TRBV29-1 and J is TRBJ2-3; 8 bases line up with TRBD1. Germline trimming cut 6 bases from V and 2 bases from J; bases unmatched to any gene: 4. CDR1 and CDR2 from the germline V gene are SQVTM and ANQGSEA. The length of the CDR3 is 13 residues. In nucleotides, the CDR3 is TGCAGCGTGGGACAGGCAGCCACAGATACGCAGTATTTT. This sequence encodes CSVGQAATDTQYF.

The chain employs TRBV5-5 and TRBJ2-1; D might be TRBD2 (5 bases). The V gene's germline CDR1 is SGHKS and CDR2 YYEKEE (reference sequence). V dropped 4 bases and J dropped 1 base, with 9 bases sitting between them. CDR3 length: 14 residues. CDR3 sequence: CASSPGLSYNEQFF. CDR3 bases: TGTGCCAGCAGCCCTGGACTTTCCTACAATGAGCAGTTCTTC.

The rearrangement uses TRBV28 and TRBJ1-3; perhaps TRBD1 as D (6 bases). The CDR3 has 19 amino acids. The germline CDR1 and CDR2 sequences are MDHEN and SYDVKM. The ends were cut back, 1 base at V and 0 bases at J, with 19 bases in the middle. The chain's CDR3 is CASSLLPLRTDSSGNTIYF. The CDR3 bases are TGTGCCAGCAGTTTATTACCTCTCCGAACGGACAGCTCTGGAAACACCATATATTTT.

V and J are TRBV7-3 and TRBJ2-1, with 11 bases lining up with TRBD1. This CDR3 spans 15 amino acids. With V trimmed by 5 bases and J by 2 bases, 2 bases remained unmatched. CDR1 is SGHTA, CDR2 FQGTGA, per germline. CDR3 region: CASSAGQGAYNEQFF. In nucleotides, the CDR3 is TGTGCCAGCAGCGCGGGACAGGGGGCCTACAATGAGCAGTTCTTC.

The rearrangement uses TRBV6-6 and TRBJ1-1, with TRBD1 matching over 10 bases. CDR3 size: 13 residues. V shed 6 bases, J shed 3 bases, and the junction held 1 base outside the gene matches. Germline-derived CDR1 and CDR2 are MNHNY and SVGAGI (reference sequence). The CDR3 DNA sequence: TGTGCCAGCAGAGGGACAGGGGACACTGAAGCTTTCTTT. It translates to CASRGTGDTEAFF.

This chain uses TRBV14 with TRBJ2-1; D is unclear. The germline V gene encodes CDR1 SGHDN and CDR2 FVKESK. Trimming took off 1 base at V and 5 bases at J, with 9 bases between the two ends. The CDR3 is 14 amino acids. The CDR3 protein is CASSQGRAHNEQFF. DNA of the CDR3: TGTGCCAGCAGCCAAGGCCGGGCCCACAATGAGCAGTTCTTC.

The chain has TRBV5-4 and TRBJ1-6, with D possibly matching TRBD1 (6 bases). The CDR3 is 16 residues long. The V gene lost 6 bases and the J gene lost 6 bases, with 19 bases spanning the gap. Germline V gene lookup returns CDR1 SGHNT and CDR2 YYREEE (reference sequence). The CDR3 sequence: CASTRAGGLGNSPLHF. Written as DNA, the CDR3 is TGTGCCAGCACCCGAGCGGGGGGCCTGGGTAATTCACCCCTCCACTTT. The whole variable domain, remainder taken from reference TRBV5-4 and TRBJ1-6, is ETGVTQSPTHLIKTRGQQVTLRCSSQSGHNTVSWYQQALGQGPQFIFQYYREEENGRGNFPPRFSGLQFPNYSSELNVNALELDDSALYLCASTRAGGLGNSPLHFGNGTRLTVT.

A few counts support this clone. The chain combines TRBV7-2 with TRBJ1-2; 8 bases are shared with TRBD1. The CDR3 sequence is 16 residues long. The germline V gene has CDR1 SGHTA and CDR2 FQGNSA. V lost 1 base to trimming and J lost 1 base; unmatched junction nucleotides: 5. The CDR3 is CASSLVTGGGNYGYTF. The CDR3 nucleotides are TGTGCCAGCAGCTTAGTTACAGGGGGTGGTAACTATGGCTACACCTTC.

The chain links TRBV7-2 to TRBJ2-3; maybe TRBD1 (6 bases). Germline V gene data show CDR1 as SGHTA and CDR2 as FQGNSA. This CDR3 spans 16 amino acids. Trimming took 0 bases from V and 4 from J, leaving 14 bases between them. Here the CDR3 DNA reads TGTGCCAGCAGCTTAGCGCATGGGGGCCCTTCAGATACGCAGTATTTT. Its protein product is CASSLAHGGPSDTQYF.